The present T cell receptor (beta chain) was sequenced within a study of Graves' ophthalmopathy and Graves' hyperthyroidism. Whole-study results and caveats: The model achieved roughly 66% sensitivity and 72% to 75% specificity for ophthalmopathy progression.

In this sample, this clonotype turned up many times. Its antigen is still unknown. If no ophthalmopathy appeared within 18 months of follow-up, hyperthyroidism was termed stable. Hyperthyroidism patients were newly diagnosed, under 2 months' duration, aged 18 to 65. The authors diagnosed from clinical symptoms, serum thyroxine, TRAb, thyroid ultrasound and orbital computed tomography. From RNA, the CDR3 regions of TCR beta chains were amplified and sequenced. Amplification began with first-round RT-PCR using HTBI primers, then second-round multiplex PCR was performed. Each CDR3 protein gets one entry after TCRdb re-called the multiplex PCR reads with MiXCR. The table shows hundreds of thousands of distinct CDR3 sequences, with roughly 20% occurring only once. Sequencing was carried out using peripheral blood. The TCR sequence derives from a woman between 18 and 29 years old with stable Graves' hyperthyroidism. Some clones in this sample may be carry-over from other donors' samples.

The CDR3 is CSVTGQSSGNTIYF. The DNA for the CDR3 is TGCAGCGTGACTGGACAGTCCTCTGGAAACACCATATATTTT. V is TRBV29-1 and J is TRBJ1-3; weak D call: TRBD1 (6 bases). The CDR3 runs 14 residues. Germline V gives CDR1 SQVTM, CDR2 ANQGSEA. The ends were cut back, 6 bases at V and 0 bases at J, with 12 bases in the middle.